The clone carrying this T cell receptor (beta chain) was seen a handful of times. The data are from a study of T cells after yellow fever vaccination. The CDR3 runs 13 residues. Germline V gene data show CDR1 as SGHVS and CDR2 as FQNEAQ. Trimming removed 5 bases at V and 5 bases at J, with 10 bases between. TCRdb used MiXCR to reprocess the 5' RACE reads, holding one entry per CDR3 protein. The sample records about 260,000 distinct CDR3 sequences, roughly 5.2% being singletons. The clonotype originates from a man between 18 and 35 years old who received the YFV17D yellow fever vaccine. The source material was CD4+ T cells sorted from PBMCs, sampled on the day of the yellow fever booster vaccination. The chain links TRBV7-8 to TRBJ1-5; no firm D call. CDR3 sequence (DNA): TGTGCCAGCAGCACCACCGAGGATCAGCCCCAGCATTTT. Protein sequence: CASSTTEDQPQHF.